This T cell receptor beta chain emerged from a study of cytomegalovirus exposure and HLA in healthy donors. Across the whole study: HLA-typed donors contributed some 83 million unique TCRs, which were held in an early data release. Findings and limits, study-wide: The Asian-associated ancestry cluster reportedly had fewer N-insertions than the approximately 700-donor mean in a later analysis. Some V segments (TRBV6-2 and TRBV6-3 among them) were excluded as indistinguishable.

Worth noting for this clone: Its antigen remains unidentified.

The study ran its PCR with 60 Vbeta and 13 Jbeta primers. Here immunoSEQ multiplex PCR was the method, and the copy in TCRdb shows in-frame clones only, minus some. The table has tens of thousands of clones, 80% seen once; the top ten hold around 5.4%. In germline, CDR1 is SGHTA, CDR2 FQGNSA. Deletions cut 0 bases from V and 0 bases from J, with 9 bases between. There are 15 residues in the CDR3. These donors, healthy bone marrow donors, were studied. The chain recombines TRBV7-2 with TRBJ2-7; D uncertain. Material: PBMCs. The source is a male donor in good health and CMV-seronegative. The CDR3 nucleotides are TGTGCCAGCAGCTTAGCGGGTCCTAGCTCCTACGAGCAGTACTTC. It encodes CASSLAGPSSYEQYF.